These 17 T cell receptor beta chains originate from one sample sequenced in a study of shared clonotypes between healthy human individuals. Data came from immunoSEQ multiplex PCR; TCRdb stores just in-frame clones and leaves some out. The sample consists of approximately 2,300,000 clones, 80% to 95% of them appearing once. Sequencing was carried out using naive CD4+ T cells from PBMCs. The subset is: CD45RA+ positively selected. All receptors come from a man aged 18 to 29 in good health. Some clones in this sample may be carry-over from other donors' samples.

The V call is TRBV10-3, the J call TRBJ2-2, with D possibly matching TRBD2 (6 bases). The CDR3 runs to 15 residues. V was cut by 5 bases and J by 0 bases, with 10 bases left in between. The germline V gene has CDR1 ENHRY and CDR2 SYGVKD. The CDR3, as DNA: TGTGCCATCAGTTCCGGAGGGACGAACACCGGGGAGCTGTTTTTT. Translating gives CAISSGGTNTGELFF.

V usage is TRBV7-3 and J usage is TRBJ2-2; no clear D gene. Germline loops: CDR1 SGHTA, CDR2 FQGTGA. V dropped 5 bases and J dropped 7 bases, with 8 bases sitting between them. The CDR3 has 12 amino acids. CDR3 sequence reads: CASSLWVGELFF. CDR3 sequence (DNA): TGTGCCAGCAGCCTCTGGGTCGGGGAGCTGTTTTTT.

The chain has TRBV4-2 and TRBJ2-7, with 8 bases matching TRBD2. The CDR3 is made up of 16 amino acids. Trimming cost V 3 bases and J 6 bases; bases outside gene matches: 13. Germline CDR1 is LGHNA and CDR2 is YNFKEQ. This CDR3 is CASSQTYRTSLSEQYF. The CDR3 bases are TGTGCCAGCAGCCAGACCTACCGGACTAGCCTGAGCGAGCAGTACTTC.

The chain has TRBV2 and TRBJ2-5; TRBD1 matches at 7 bases. This CDR3 has 14 residues. CDR1 is SNHLY, CDR2 FYNNEI, per germline. Trimming at V came to 3 bases and at J to 3 bases, leaving 4 bases not matched to a gene. CDR3 bases: TGTGCCAGCAGTGACCCCGGGACAGAAGAGACCCAGTACTTC. Amino acid sequence: CASSDPGTEETQYF.

The chain recombines TRBV25-1 with TRBJ2-5, with 8 nucleotides matching TRBD1. CDR1 and CDR2 (germline): MGHDK, SYGVNS. This CDR3 comprises 12 residues. Trimming at V came to 7 bases and at J to 2 bases, leaving 0 bases not matched to a gene. CDR3 DNA sequence: TGTGCCAGCAACAGGGGGCAAGAGACCCAGTACTTC. This gives the protein CASNRGQETQYF.

As regards this clone: Other DNA variants within this sample encode the same CDR3. J is TRBJ2-7 and V is TRBV2; 7 positions match TRBD1. After removal of 6 bases from V and 3 bases from J, the junction contained 2 bases not matched to a gene. CDR3 size: 12 residues. Germline-derived CDR1 and CDR2 are SNHLY and FYNNEI. CDR3 protein: CASRSGGYEQYF. The CDR3 DNA reads as TGTGCCAGCAGATCAGGGGGCTACGAGCAGTACTTC. Complete variable domain (other parts from reference TRBV2 and TRBJ2-7): EPEVTQTPSHQVTQMGQEVILRCVPISNHLYFYWYRQILGQKVEFLVSFYNNEISEKSEIFDDQFSVERPDGSNFTLKIRSTKLEDSAMYFCASRSGGYEQYFGPGTRLTVT.

V usage is TRBV14 and J usage is TRBJ1-1, with D unresolved. The CDR3 length is 13 residues. Germline V gene lookup returns CDR1 SGHDN and CDR2 FVKESK. Trimming removed 2 bases at V and 6 bases at J, with 10 bases between. The CDR3 loop reads CASSQYDGAEAFF. The CDR3 DNA follows: TGTGCCAGCAGCCAATACGACGGTGCTGAAGCTTTCTTT.

V and J are TRBV7-6 and TRBJ2-7; D ambiguous. The V end lost 5 bases, the J end lost 7 bases, and 18 bases lay between the germline ends. From germline, CDR1 is SGHVS and CDR2 FNYEAQ. This CDR3 has 14 amino acids. The CDR3 region is CASSPQSLAGEQYF. CDR3 nucleotides: TGTGCCAGCAGCCCCCAGAGTCTGGCTGGGGAGCAGTACTTC.

V is TRBV7-9 and J is TRBJ2-5, with D perhaps matching TRBD2 (5 bases). CDR1 is SEHNR and CDR2 is FQNEAQ in the germline V gene (reference sequence). CDR3 length: 13 residues. Deletions cut 7 bases from V and 4 bases from J, with 13 bases between. The CDR3 DNA is TGTGCCAGCACCCTTGGAGGACGAGAGACCCAGTACTTC. Encoded protein: CASTLGGRETQYF.

This sequence joins TRBV18 and TRBJ2-3, with TRBD2 matching 11 bases. This CDR3 region has 16 residues. CDR1 is KGHSH, CDR2 LQKENI, per germline. V gave up 4 bases and J gave up 1 base; unmatched junction bases: 4. CDR3 bases: TGTGCCAGCTCACGACAACTAGCGGGGGGCACAGATACGCAGTATTTT. Its translation: CASSRQLAGGTDTQYF.

Details on this clone: This sample also contains other DNA sequences that code for the same CDR3. The J gene is TRBJ2-2, the V gene TRBV5-1; D gene ambiguous. The V gene lost 2 bases and the J gene lost 0 bases, with 8 bases spanning the gap. Germline V gene lookup returns CDR1 SGHRS and CDR2 YFSETQ. The CDR3 spans 15 residues. CDR3 sequence reads: CASSFRTANTGELFF. As DNA, the CDR3 is TGCGCCAGCAGCTTCCGGACGGCGAACACCGGGGAGCTGTTTTTT.

The chain employs TRBV25-1 and TRBJ2-1; D ambiguous. The germline V and J ends were trimmed by 5 bases and 8 bases, with 7 bases remaining between them. Germline-derived CDR1 and CDR2 are MGHDK and SYGVNS. CDR3 length: 11 residues. CDR3 residues: CASSLEDEQFF. The CDR3 nucleotides are TGTGCCAGCAGTTTAGAGGATGAGCAGTTCTTC.

A note on this clone: This specimen includes other DNA sequences encoding the same CDR3. J is TRBJ2-1 and V is TRBV9, with no clear D. V was trimmed by 0 bases and J by 2 bases, leaving 9 bases between them. Germline CDR1 reads SGDLS; CDR2 reads YYNGEE. The CDR3 is 15 amino acids. The CDR3 region has the DNA TGTGCCAGCAGCGTAGAAGGCGATACCTACAATGAGCAGTTCTTC. This sequence encodes CASSVEGDTYNEQFF.

Concerning this clone itself: Other DNA sequences in this specimen translate into the identical CDR3. This sequence joins TRBV28 and TRBJ2-7; D not certain. Trimming removed 2 bases at V and 4 bases at J, with 12 bases between. Germline V gene sequence: CDR1 MDHEN, CDR2 SYDVKM. This CDR3 is built from 14 residues. This CDR3 is CASSLRQGRYEQYF. CDR3 DNA sequence: TGTGCCAGCAGTTTAAGGCAAGGTCGGTACGAGCAGTACTTC.

The chain recombines TRBV4-1 with TRBJ1-5; 8 nucleotides agree with TRBD1. CDR1 is MGHRA, CDR2 YSYEKL, per germline. This CDR3 is built from 15 residues. Trimming took 4 bases from V and 4 from J; bases not matched to a gene: 6. CDR3 amino acids: CASSRVTGENQPQHF. The CDR3 DNA reads TGCGCCAGCAGCCGAGTGACAGGGGAAAATCAGCCCCAGCATTTT.

This chain connects TRBV6-4 to TRBJ2-2; 7 positions match TRBD1. This CDR3 contains 15 residues. Germline CDR1 MRHNA, CDR2 SNTAGT. The junction had 4 bases not matched to a gene; V was cut back by 3 bases and J by 3 bases. The CDR3 DNA reads as TGTGCCAGCAGTGATAGGGGGCAGGACACCGGGGAGCTGTTTTTT. Its translation is CASSDRGQDTGELFF.

CDR3 sequence reads: CASSSIAGGVSDEQYF. The CDR3 DNA sequence: TGCGCCAGCAGCTCAATAGCGGGAGGAGTAAGCGACGAGCAGTACTTC. V gene TRBV5-1 combines with J gene TRBJ2-7; TRBD2 aligns across 10 bases. This CDR3 contains 16 residues. Germline lookup yields CDR1 SGHRS and CDR2 YFSETQ. Unmatched junction bases numbered 11, after V lost 3 bases and J lost 5 bases.